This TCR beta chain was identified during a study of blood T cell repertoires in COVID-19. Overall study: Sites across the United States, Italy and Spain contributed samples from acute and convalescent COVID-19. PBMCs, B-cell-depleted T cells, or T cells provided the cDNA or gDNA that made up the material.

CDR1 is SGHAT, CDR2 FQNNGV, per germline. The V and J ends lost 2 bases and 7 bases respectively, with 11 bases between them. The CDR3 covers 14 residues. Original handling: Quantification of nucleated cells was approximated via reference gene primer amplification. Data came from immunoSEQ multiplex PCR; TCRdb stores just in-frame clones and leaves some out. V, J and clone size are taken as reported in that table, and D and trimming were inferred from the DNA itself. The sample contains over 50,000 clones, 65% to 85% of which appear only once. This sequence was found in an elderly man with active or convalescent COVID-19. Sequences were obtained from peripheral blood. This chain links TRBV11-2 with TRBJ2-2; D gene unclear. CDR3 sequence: CASSLLLMSGELFF. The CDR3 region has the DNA TGTGCCAGCAGCTTACTTCTAATGAGCGGGGAGCTGTTTTTT.